The present entry profiles one T cell receptor (beta chain) with its context. There is no known antigen for this receptor. There are no base qualities to consult, and no much larger clone falls within one base. The sample's treatment or condition label, in plain terms: live attenuated yellow fever vaccine strain. At each blood-draw timepoint, two biological replicates of bulk PBMCs were obtained. A standard Ficoll-Paque protocol was used to isolate PBMCs from peripheral blood. TriZol was used to extract RNA from bulk PBMCs, CD4 and CD8 fractions, and dextramer-positive and dextramer-negative fractions. TCR cDNA was made using 5'RACE template switching, a step that added a universal primer site and unique molecular identifiers. Priming for cDNA synthesis came from both the TCR alpha and TCR beta constant segments. Libraries were amplified in two PCR steps, with sample barcodes and sequencing adapters added in the second step. Libraries were sequenced on Illumina HiSeq 2500 (2x100 bp) or NovaSeq (2x150 bp). On the authors' methods: Reads were demultiplexed and collapsed into UMI consensus sequences with MIGEC, and V(D)J alignment was performed with MiXCR. Using edgeR on replicate PBMC samples, clonotypes were called vaccine-responding if FDR was below 0.01 and the log2 fold change was above 5 up to day 15. Bulk clonotypes were assigned CD4 or CD8 identity according to which sequenced CD4 or CD8 repertoire held them at higher abundance. Using fastp at Q25 and MiXCR, TCRdb reprocessed the public reads and kept productive beta chains. Identical CDR3 protein sequences are pooled into one entry, listed with their most common genes and DNA. The V and J calls here are based on TCRdb, not the publication. Present in this sample are 500,000 to 650,000 distinct CDR3 sequences, roughly 13% of which were seen just once. Jointly, the top ten make up roughly 13% of the sample.

This entry comes from a study of T cells after yellow fever vaccination (dated by TCRdb to between 2017 and 2020). Describing the broader study: Libraries from fractions with low cell numbers were prepared with the SMART-Seq v4 Ultra Low Input RNA kit. Two healthy male donors, one aged 18 to 30 and one aged 30 to 40 years, were included in the cohort. Blood was drawn at multiple timepoints before and after primary and secondary immunization, with bulk PBMC replicates and cell subsets isolated. Bulk TCR alpha and beta repertoires were sequenced longitudinally to track T-cell clones before and after primary and booster YFV17D yellow fever vaccination.

Summary of the overall study and its limitations: Most clones expanded after primary vaccination were re-detected after the booster (around 96% of CD4 and around 88% of CD8), suggesting broad memory maintenance. The secondary T-cell response was found to be weaker but faster than the primary response, with a peak reached on day 5 rather than on day 15. Computational filtering was required because FACS-sorted repertoires could contain abundant contaminating clonotypes from the bulk population. A small fraction of clonotypes showed up in both the CD4 and CD8 compartments, probably as a result of convergent recombination. Because only two donors were included in the study, the extent to which the findings can be generalized is limited.

The TCR comes from a young man who received the YFV17D yellow fever vaccine. The sequences come from PBMCs, collected on the day of the yellow fever booster vaccination.

The bases are TGCGCCAGCAGCCAAGCGGCAAGGGGATCAGATACGCAGTATTTT. Its translation reads: CASSQAARGSDTQYF. The sequence is built from TRBV4-3 and TRBJ2-3, and possibly TRBD1, on 5 matching bases. Sequences LGHNA (CDR1) and YSLEER (CDR2) are obtained from the germline V gene. The CDR3 runs 15 residues from the cysteine to the phenylalanine. Solely the CDR3 DNA is kept, with 45 bases framed from the first base. The V and J ends are trimmed by 1 base and 4 bases, leaving 12 bases between them.